This is a list of T cell receptor beta chains from one sample in a study of blood T cell repertoires in COVID-19. Assay used: immunoSEQ multiplex PCR; TCRdb lists only in-frame clones, some missing. The sample shows 15,000 to 20,000 clones, approximately 86% of them seen only once. Specimen: peripheral blood. The origin of the receptors is a human donor in a cohort sampled during active COVID-19. Both conserved end residues are part of each CDR3. A D gene is named only where the DNA matches it firmly. The size field is filled for only some rows; it gives once, few, many or a size class.

cdr3_length j_call v_call d_call clone_size cdr3_aa cdr3_nt
14 TRBJ2-5 TRBV27 NA NA CASSLSSPIETQYF TGTGCCAGCAGTTTATCTTCCCCTATAGAGACCCAGTACTTC
16 TRBJ2-7 TRBV18 TRBD2 NA CASSPGLAGNSYEQYF TGTGCCAGCTCACCGGGACTAGCGGGAAACTCCTACGAGCAGTACTTC
14 TRBJ2-5 TRBV18 NA NA CASSPQRVGETQYF TGTGCCAGCTCACCACAGCGGGTTGGGGAGACCCAGTACTTC
15 TRBJ2-3 TRBV11-3 NA NA CASSPRSSGTDTQYF TGTGCCAGCAGCCCGCGTAGCTCAGGCACAGATACGCAGTATTTT
15 TRBJ1-6 TRBV5-1 TRBD1 once CASSGGQGIGSPLHF TGCGCCAGCAGCGGGGGACAGGGGATTGGTTCACCCCTCCACTTT
14 TRBJ1-2 TRBV6-1 NA NA CASSEGRRGYGYTF TGTGCCAGCAGTGAAGGTCGCAGGGGCTATGGCTACACCTTC
16 TRBJ2-5 TRBV6-6 TRBD2 NA CASSYMVAGVGETQYF TGTGCCAGCAGTTACATGGTGGCGGGGGTAGGGGAGACCCAGTACTTC
15 TRBJ1-4 TRBV24-1 NA NA CATSESGRGVEKLFF TGTGCCACCAGTGAGTCCGGCAGGGGTGTTGAAAAACTGTTTTTT
15 TRBJ1-6 TRBV7-8 NA few CASSSRERVSSPLHF TGTGCCAGCAGCTCACGAGAGCGTGTCAGTTCACCCCTCCACTTT
15 TRBJ2-1 TRBV4-1 TRBD2 NA CASSPRLAGVNEQFF TGCGCCAGCAGCCCGCGACTAGCGGGGGTGAATGAGCAGTTCTTC
19 TRBJ1-5 TRBV5-5 NA few CASSPRLTVGSYSNQPQHF TGTGCCAGCAGCCCCCGACTCACGGTTGGGTCCTATAGCAATCAGCCCCAGCATTTT
15 TRBJ1-2 TRBV7-9 TRBD1 NA CASSTGTGGHYGYTF TGTGCCAGCAGCACAGGGACAGGGGGCCACTATGGCTACACCTTC
11 TRBJ1-2 TRBV19 NA NA CASSINYGYTF TGTGCCAGTAGCATCAACTATGGCTACACCTTC
16 TRBJ2-3 TRBV9 TRBD2 NA CASSPRASGSPDTQYF TGTGCCAGCAGCCCGCGGGCCAGCGGGAGCCCCGATACGCAGTATTTT
17 TRBJ1-4 TRBV4-3 NA NA CASSQVPGDTTNEKLFF TGCGCCAGCAGCCAAGTCCCAGGGGATACAACTAATGAAAAACTGTTTTTT
16 TRBJ2-5 TRBV4-1 TRBD2 NA CASSQEFAGGVGTQYF TGCGCCAGCAGCCAAGAATTCGCGGGGGGGGTAGGGACCCAGTACTTC
15 TRBJ2-5 TRBV6-2/TRBV6-3 TRBD1 NA CASSETGGYQETQYF TGTGCCAGCAGTGAGACAGGGGGCTACCAAGAGACCCAGTACTTC
17 TRBJ2-7 TRBV28 TRBD2 NA CASSPHVTSDYYYEQYF TGTGCCAGCAGCCCCCACGTTACTAGCGACTATTACTACGAGCAGTACTTC
12 TRBJ1-1 TRBV19 NA NA CASSIRNTEAFF TGTGCCAGTAGTATCAGGAACACTGAAGCTTTCTTT
13 TRBJ2-5 TRBV5-4 TRBD1 NA CASNDRGRETQYF TGTGCCAGCAACGACAGGGGGCGAGAGACCCAGTACTTC
13 TRBJ2-1 TRBV9 TRBD1 NA CASSPRSAGGEFF TGTGCCAGCAGCCCCCGCTCAGCAGGGGGCGAGTTCTTC